Below are 24 T cell receptor beta chains sequenced from a single sample in a study of blood T cell repertoires in COVID-19. Assay used: immunoSEQ multiplex PCR; TCRdb lists only in-frame clones, some missing. The sample has a few hundred thousand clones, about 90% seen once. Sequencing used PBMCs or T cells enriched from blood (not recorded which). These receptors were obtained from a woman aged 25 to 39 who had recovered from COVID-19.

The chain is built from TRBV30 and TRBJ1-1; tentative D call: TRBD1 (5 bases). Looked up from germline, CDR1 is GTSNPN and CDR2 is SVGIG (reference sequence). There are 13 residues in the CDR3. V dropped 2 bases and J dropped 1 base, with 8 bases sitting between them. The CDR3 nucleotides read TGTGCCTGGAGTTACAGGAGGAACACTGAAGCTTTCTTT. The encoded protein is CAWSYRRNTEAFF.

The chain recombines TRBV27 with TRBJ2-1; D is perhaps TRBD2 (6 bases). Germline values: CDR1 MNHEY, CDR2 SMNVEV (reference sequence). The CDR3 extends over 16 amino acids. V was pared by 5 bases and J by 4 bases, with 18 bases between. The CDR3 protein is CASSPEIWGDYNEQFF. The CDR3 DNA reads TGTGCCAGCAGTCCAGAAATATGGGGGGATTACAATGAGCAGTTCTTC.

The rearrangement joins TRBV2 to TRBJ1-4; TRBD1 aligns across 10 bases. The CDR3 runs 16 residues. Germline V lookup: CDR1 SNHLY, CDR2 FYNNEI. V lost 6 bases to trimming and J lost 8 bases; unmatched junction nucleotides: 12. The CDR3 region has the DNA TGTGCCAGCAGCCCGCTTCGAGGACAGGGGGAAGAAAAACTGTTTTTT. Amino acids: CASSPLRGQGEEKLFF.

The V and J genes are TRBV5-1 and TRBJ2-2, with a tentative D call TRBD1 (5 bases). This CDR3 contains 16 residues. V was shortened by 4 bases and J by 2 bases, with 15 bases between the two germline ends. Per the germline V gene, CDR1 is SGHRS and CDR2 is YFSETQ. The CDR3 region is CASSPPRALNTGELFF. The CDR3 DNA is TGCGCCAGCAGCCCACCCAGGGCGTTAAACACCGGGGAGCTGTTTTTT.

The V and J genes are TRBV6-2 or TRBV6-3 and TRBJ2-1; D is perhaps TRBD2 (9 bases). The CDR3 consists of 20 residues. CDR1 and CDR2 (germline): MNHEY, SVGEGT. V lost 2 bases, J lost 4 bases, and 27 bases lay in between. CDR3 in DNA: TGTGCCAGCAGTTACGACAGGGGTGGTAGCGGGGGTTTCCCTTACAATGAGCAGTTCTTC. Translating gives CASSYDRGGSGGFPYNEQFF.

The J gene is TRBJ1-1, the V gene TRBV24-1; maybe TRBD1 (6 bases). Germline V gene sequence: CDR1 KGHDR, CDR2 SFDVKD. Deletions cut 7 bases from V and 4 bases from J, with 15 bases between. The CDR3 extends over 14 amino acids. In DNA, the CDR3 is TGTGCCACCAGCCCGGGGGGGGCGGGCACTGAAGCTTTCTTT. Its translation is CATSPGGAGTEAFF.

Turning to this clone: Other DNA sequences from this sample encode an identical CDR3 as well. The chain employs TRBV5-1 and TRBJ1-2, with 8 positions matching TRBD1. The trim removed 1 base at V and 1 base at J, leaving 3 bases unmatched. Germline V CDR1 and CDR2: SGHRS, YFSETQ. The CDR3 consists of 15 residues. The DNA of the CDR3 is TGCGCCAGCAGCTTGTCAGGGGGCGGTAACTATGGCTACACCTTC. Translated: CASSLSGGGNYGYTF.

The chain combines TRBV5-8 with TRBJ2-4, with 8 bases aligning to TRBD1. Germline CDR1 and CDR2: SGHTS and YDEGEE. Losses at the gene ends were 2 bases for V and 1 base for J; bases not matched to a gene: 2. CDR3 length: 15 amino acids. CDR3 amino acids: CASSFHRGAKNIQYF. As DNA, the CDR3 is TGTGCCAGCAGCTTTCACAGGGGGGCCAAAAACATTCAGTACTTC.

The chain is built from TRBV12-3 or TRBV12-4 and TRBJ1-6, with unresolved D. V shed 5 bases and J shed 8 bases, with 7 bases lying between them. The CDR3 has 12 amino acids. DNA of the CDR3: TGTGCCAGCAGTCGTACAGATTCACCCCTCCACTTT. Protein sequence: CASSRTDSPLHF.

This clone has only one observation. The rearrangement uses TRBV5-4 and TRBJ2-5; TRBD1 matches at 7 bases. The CDR3 runs 13 residues. Germline lookup yields CDR1 SGHNT and CDR2 YYREEE (reference sequence). J was trimmed by 4 bases and V by 4 bases; bases with no gene match: 4. The CDR3 protein is CASSTWTGETQYF. CDR3 in DNA: TGTGCCAGCAGCACCTGGACAGGAGAGACCCAGTACTTC.

The V call is TRBV27, the J call TRBJ2-1; 10 positions match TRBD2. There are 17 residues in the CDR3. The trim removed 5 bases at V and 2 bases at J, leaving 9 bases unmatched. The germline V gene has CDR1 MNHEY and CDR2 SMNVEV (reference sequence). This CDR3 is CASSLGLAGGTYNEQFF. The DNA of the CDR3 is TGTGCCAGCAGTCTAGGGTTAGCGGGGGGCACCTACAATGAGCAGTTCTTC.

The V gene is TRBV6-5, the J gene TRBJ2-5; 7 nucleotides line up with TRBD2. Unmatched junction bases numbered 8, after V lost 1 base and J lost 6 bases. This CDR3 contains 15 residues. The germline CDR1 and CDR2 sequences are MNHEY and SVGAGI. The CDR3 region has the DNA TGTGCCAGCAGTTACTACCACTCGGGGGGAAAGACCCAGTACTTC. Translation gives CASSYYHSGGKTQYF.

The chain couples TRBV6-1 to TRBJ1-3; D is ambiguous. CDR3 length: 14 amino acids. CDR1 is MNHNS and CDR2 is SASEGT in the germline V gene. Trimming shortened V by 2 bases and J by 10 bases, and 15 bases separated the two germline ends. DNA of the CDR3: TGTGCCAGCAGTGAAATAGGTGTCCTCGGGACCATATATTTT. Translated: CASSEIGVLGTIYF.

Written as DNA, the CDR3 is TGTGCCAGCAGTTCTCACAGGGCGCAGACCTTC. It codes for CASSSHRAQTF. The chain uses TRBV28 and TRBJ1-2; the D gene is possibly TRBD1 (6 bases). CDR3 size: 11 residues. From germline, CDR1 is MDHEN and CDR2 SYDVKM. V dropped 4 bases and J dropped 14 bases, with 14 bases sitting between them.

The chain links TRBV5-1 to TRBJ2-5; no reliable D call. Germline-derived CDR1 and CDR2 are SGHRS and YFSETQ. CDR3 length: 15 amino acids. Trimming took off 1 base at V and 2 bases at J, with 12 bases between the two ends. CDR3 residues: CASSLYGARQETQYF. The CDR3 coding sequence is TGCGCCAGCAGCTTGTATGGCGCTAGGCAAGAGACCCAGTACTTC.

This rearrangement joins TRBV5-1 to TRBJ2-3, with 16 bases lining up with TRBD2. V lost 3 bases, J lost 0 bases, and 7 bases stayed unmatched. The CDR3 has 19 residues. Germline CDR1 and CDR2: SGHRS and YFSETQ. CDR3 bases: TGCGCCAGCAGCTCGGGACTAGCGGGGGGGACTCCTAGCACAGATACGCAGTATTTT. Encoded protein: CASSSGLAGGTPSTDTQYF.

The CDR3 DNA reads as TGTGCCAGCAGTACACAGGTTCCCACTGAAGCTTTCTTT. It specifies CASSTQVPTEAFF. The chain uses TRBV28 and TRBJ1-1, with D perhaps TRBD1 (5 bases). This CDR3 is built from 13 residues. The germline V and J ends were trimmed by 5 bases and 4 bases, with 11 bases remaining between them. The germline CDR1 and CDR2 sequences are MDHEN and SYDVKM.

This chain uses TRBV28 with TRBJ1-5; 7 bases fit TRBD1. The ends lost 4 bases at V and 2 bases at J; junction bases unmatched: 5. Looked up from germline, CDR1 is MDHEN and CDR2 is SYDVKM. The CDR3 contains 15 residues. The CDR3 here is CASSSRGTGNQPQHF. CDR3 sequence (DNA): TGTGCCAGCAGTTCCAGGGGGACCGGCAATCAGCCCCAGCATTTT.

The V gene is TRBV28, the J gene TRBJ1-2; D not resolved. CDR1 and CDR2 (germline): MDHEN, SYDVKM. Trimming cost V 5 bases and J 4 bases, with 11 bases left between them. The CDR3 loop spans 13 amino acids. This chain's CDR3 is CASSPLFPYGYTF. CDR3 in DNA: TGTGCCAGCAGTCCCCTATTCCCCTATGGCTACACCTTC.

The CDR3 DNA follows: TGTGCCAGCAGTTTATCGGGTGTTGATAGGGGAAGGGTGAATTCACCCCTCCACTTT. This gives the protein CASSLSGVDRGRVNSPLHF. V is TRBV27 and J is TRBJ1-6, with D tentatively TRBD1 (5 bases). This CDR3 spans 19 amino acids. Trimming took off 0 bases at V and 7 bases at J, with 22 bases between the two ends. The germline gives CDR1 MNHEY, CDR2 SMNVEV (reference sequence).

This clone was counted a single time. V and J are TRBV2 and TRBJ1-5, with D tentatively TRBD1 (5 bases). Per germline, CDR1 SNHLY and CDR2 FYNNEI. Trimming stripped 4 bases from V and 4 bases from J, with 11 bases between. The CDR3 sequence is 14 residues long. The CDR3 coding sequence is TGTGCCAGCAGTGCAGGGTTTGGGAATCAGCCCCAGCATTTT. Translating it yields CASSAGFGNQPQHF. Full variable domain (remainder filled in from reference TRBV2 and TRBJ1-5): EPEVTQTPSHQVTQMGQEVILRCVPISNHLYFYWYRQILGQKVEFLVSFYNNEISEKSEIFDDQFSVERPDGSNFTLKIRSTKLEDSAMYFCASSAGFGNQPQHFGDGTRLSIL.

This sequence joins TRBV15 and TRBJ1-5; 8 bases agree with TRBD1. Per the germline V gene, CDR1 is LNHNV and CDR2 is YYDKDF (reference sequence). V lost 11 bases to trimming and J lost 5 bases; unmatched junction nucleotides: 8. The CDR3 runs 13 residues. The CDR3 region is CAVQGVGDQPQHF. DNA for the CDR3: TGTGCCGTACAGGGGGTTGGAGATCAGCCCCAGCATTTT.

This chain connects TRBV20-1 to TRBJ2-7; 9 bases fit TRBD2. The ends lost 3 bases at V and 1 base at J; junction bases unmatched: 4. The CDR3 runs 14 residues. Germline V CDR1 and CDR2: DFQATT, SNEGSKA (reference sequence). As DNA, the CDR3 is TGCAGTGCTAGTGCCCTAGCGGGATCCTACGAGCAGTACTTC. The encoded protein is CSASALAGSYEQYF.

This chain uses TRBV6-5 with TRBJ1-2, with 9 positions matching TRBD1. This CDR3 is 13 amino acids long. Trimming removed 11 bases from V and 2 bases from J; junction bases left unmatched: 6. From germline, CDR1 is MNHEY and CDR2 SVGAGI. For the CDR3, the DNA is TGTGCCGCGGGACAGGGTATCAACTATGGCTACACCTTC. This translates into CAAGQGINYGYTF.